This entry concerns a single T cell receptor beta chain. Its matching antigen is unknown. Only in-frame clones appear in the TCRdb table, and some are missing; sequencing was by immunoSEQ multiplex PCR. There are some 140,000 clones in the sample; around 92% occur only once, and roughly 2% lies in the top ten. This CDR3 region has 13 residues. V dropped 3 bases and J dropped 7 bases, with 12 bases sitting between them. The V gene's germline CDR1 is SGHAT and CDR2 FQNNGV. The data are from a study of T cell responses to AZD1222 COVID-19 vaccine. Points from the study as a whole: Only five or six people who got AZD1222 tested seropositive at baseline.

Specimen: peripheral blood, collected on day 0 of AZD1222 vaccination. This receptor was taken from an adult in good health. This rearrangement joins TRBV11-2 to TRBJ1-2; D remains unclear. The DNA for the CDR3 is TGTGCCAGCAGCTTTACGGGAGAGAGTGGCTACACCTTC. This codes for CASSFTGESGYTF.